These T cell receptor beta chains were read from a single sample in a study of T cell responses to AZD1222 COVID-19 vaccine. Produced via immunoSEQ multiplex PCR; TCRdb's table is partial and in-frame only. The sample lists some 110,000 clones; 80% to 90% were seen once. The sequencing here drew on peripheral blood, taken 28 days after the second AZD1222 dose. These receptors originate from an adult who received the AZD1222 COVID-19 vaccine. CDR3s include the opening cysteine and the closing phenylalanine or tryptophan. Some rows have no size entry. The others give once, few or many, or a class for an expanded clone.

13	.	TRBV28	TRBJ1-2	CASSLGRGYGYTF
14	.	TRBV28	TRBJ2-5	CASRYRALEETQYF
18	.	TRBV7-9	TRBJ2-5	CASSSPWGGGGHQETQYF
13	.	TRBV2	TRBJ1-4	CASVRAPNEKLFF
13	.	TRBV27	TRBJ2-1	CASSYRASNEQFF
15	few	TRBV11-2	TRBJ1-4	CASSRGQGAVEKLFF
15	.	TRBV5-1	TRBJ2-1	CASSFLAGTDNEQFF
12	.	TRBV10-2	TRBJ2-7	CASSVVTDEQYF
14	.	TRBV6-5	TRBJ1-6	CASSPPQANSPLHF
15	.	TRBV9	TRBJ1-2	CASSVALGPDYGYTF
16	.	TRBV6-2/TRBV6-3	TRBJ1-2	CASSTTRTGSYYGYTF
14	.	TRBV5-1	TRBJ2-1	CASSEASGRVEQFF
15	.	TRBV11-3	TRBJ1-3	CASSPRGGRRATIYF
14	.	TRBV27	TRBJ2-7	CASHRTGLSYEQYF
13	.	TRBV5-6	TRBJ2-7	CASSTGGVYEQYF
14	.	TRBV28	TRBJ2-3	CASSQPGVGGTQYF
14	.	TRBV10-3	TRBJ2-7	CAISEAGDTYEQYF
11	.	TRBV27	TRBJ1-1	CASGGQYEAFF
15	.	TRBV5-1	TRBJ1-2	CASSLGQGVGYGYTF
14	.	TRBV28	TRBJ2-2	CASSRSGSTGELFF
14	.	TRBV7-3	TRBJ2-1	CASSSGGTGSYQFF
15	few	TRBV28	TRBJ1-4	CASSLGGGTSEKLFF
14	.	TRBV25-1	TRBJ1-6	CASSDGTTNSPLHF
14	once	TRBV28	TRBJ1-1	CASTLYQGNTEAFF
13	few	TRBV12-3/TRBV12-4	TRBJ1-2	CASSLDSPPHATF
13	few	TRBV19	TRBJ1-2	CASSRETGTGYTF
14	.	TRBV5-1	TRBJ1-5	CASSHGDPREPQHF
16	.	TRBV7-2	TRBJ1-2	CASSLAGGKARAGYTF
14	.	TRBV6-1	TRBJ2-5	CASSELAGGETQYF
12	.	TRBV11-3	TRBJ2-7	CASSQSGGEQYF
16	.	TRBV7-9	TRBJ1-6	CASSLEGGPGDSPLHF
14	.	TRBV24-1	TRBJ1-2	CATKIGRGVGGYTF
13	.	TRBV7-8	TRBJ1-5	CASSSRVDQPQHF
13	.	TRBV10-3	TRBJ2-3	CAIRDRATDTQYF
16	.	TRBV5-1	TRBJ1-1	CASSLGPTGSGTEAFF